These 7 T cell receptor beta chains were sequenced from one sample in a study of identical twins. From the 5' RACE reads, TCRdb called clonotypes with MiXCR, one entry per CDR3 protein. The sample lists some 710,000 distinct CDR3 sequences; less than 7% were seen once. Sequencing was carried out using naive T cells sorted from blood. Receptors were obtained from a man younger than 35 in good health.

The sample holds a few counts of this clonotype. The chain has TRBV15 and TRBJ2-1, with D possibly called TRBD1 or TRBD2 (5 bases each). Germline V gene sequence: CDR1 LNHNV, CDR2 YYDKDF (reference sequence). The V and J ends lost 1 base and 13 bases respectively, with 14 bases between them. This CDR3 is built from 13 residues. In DNA form, the CDR3 reads TGTGCCACCAGCAGAGCCGATGGGACGACTCAGTTCTTC. Protein: CATSRADGTTQFF.

This clonotype was counted many times. CDR3 in amino acids: CASSSSVGDNEQFF. CDR3 nucleotides: TGTGCCAGCAGTTCGTCCGTGGGGGACAATGAGCAGTTCTTC. V usage is TRBV12-3 or TRBV12-4 and J usage is TRBJ2-1; tentatively, D is TRBD1 or TRBD2 (5 bases each). The CDR3 runs to 14 residues. Trimming cost V 4 bases and J 5 bases, with 12 bases left between them.

The sample holds a few counts of this clonotype. V is TRBV11-2 and J is TRBJ2-2, with TRBD2 matching over 8 bases. Germline V CDR1 and CDR2: SGHAT, FQNNGV. V trimming: 3 bases; J trimming: 5 bases; junction bases outside the gene matches: 14. The CDR3 extends over 18 amino acids. Here the CDR3 DNA reads TGTGCCAGCAGCTTCGGACTAGCTCCGCCTTTTTATACCGGGGAGCTGTTTTTT. Amino acids: CASSFGLAPPFYTGELFF.

This clonotype came up many times. J is TRBJ2-3 and V is TRBV4-1; maybe TRBD2 (6 bases). The V gene lost 4 bases and the J gene lost 0 bases, with 11 bases spanning the gap. This CDR3 contains 15 residues. Germline V CDR1 and CDR2: MGHRA, YSYEKL. Here the CDR3 DNA reads TGCGCCAGCAGCCGCATAGCGGTTAGCACAGATACGCAGTATTTT. It codes for CASSRIAVSTDTQYF.

This clonotype was seen ten or more times. The chain has TRBV6-5 and TRBJ2-2; D is unclear. Germline assignment: CDR1 MNHEY and CDR2 SVGAGI. Trimming removed 2 bases at V and 0 bases at J, with 10 bases between. The CDR3 has 16 amino acids. The chain's CDR3 is CASSYVVLANTGELFF. The CDR3 nucleotides read TGTGCCAGCAGTTACGTCGTTCTAGCGAACACCGGGGAGCTGTTTTTT.

The chain is built from TRBV7-2 and TRBJ1-6, with a possible D match to TRBD1 (5 bases). Trimming pared 4 bases from V and 12 bases from J, leaving 25 bases between. CDR3 length equals 17 residues. Germline V lookup: CDR1 SGHTA, CDR2 FQGNSA. In nucleotides, the CDR3 is TGTGCCAGCAGCTGGCGACAGAAAGTATCAGAAAAAAGACCCCTCCACTTT. Translation gives CASSWRQKVSEKRPLHF.

This clonotype has ten or more counts. The rearrangement joins TRBV9 to TRBJ2-1; possibly TRBD1 for D (5 bases). Germline V CDR1 and CDR2: SGDLS, YYNGEE. V gave up 8 bases and J gave up 0 bases, with 15 bases separating them. The CDR3 totals 15 residues. In DNA form, the CDR3 reads TGTGCCAGTACTTCAGGGATGAGCTCCTACAATGAGCAGTTCTTC. Protein: CASTSGMSSYNEQFF.